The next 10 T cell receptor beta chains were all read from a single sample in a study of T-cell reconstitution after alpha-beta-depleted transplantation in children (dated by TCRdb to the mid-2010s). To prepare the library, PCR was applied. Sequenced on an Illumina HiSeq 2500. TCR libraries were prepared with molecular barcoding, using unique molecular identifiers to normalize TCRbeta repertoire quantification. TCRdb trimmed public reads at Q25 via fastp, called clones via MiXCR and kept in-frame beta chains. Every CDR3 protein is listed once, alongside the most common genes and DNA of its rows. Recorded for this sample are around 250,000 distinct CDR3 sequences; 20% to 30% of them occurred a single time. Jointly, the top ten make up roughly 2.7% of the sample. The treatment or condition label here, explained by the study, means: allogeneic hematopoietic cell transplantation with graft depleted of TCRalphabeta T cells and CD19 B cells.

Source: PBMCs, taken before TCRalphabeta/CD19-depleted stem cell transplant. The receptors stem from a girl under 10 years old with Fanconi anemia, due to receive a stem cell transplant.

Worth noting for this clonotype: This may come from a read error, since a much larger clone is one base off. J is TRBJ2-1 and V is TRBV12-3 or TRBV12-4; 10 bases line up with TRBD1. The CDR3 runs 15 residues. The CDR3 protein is CASSFLGTGANEKFF. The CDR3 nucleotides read TGTGCCAGCAGTTTTTTGGGGACAGGGGCCAATGAGAAGTTCTTC.

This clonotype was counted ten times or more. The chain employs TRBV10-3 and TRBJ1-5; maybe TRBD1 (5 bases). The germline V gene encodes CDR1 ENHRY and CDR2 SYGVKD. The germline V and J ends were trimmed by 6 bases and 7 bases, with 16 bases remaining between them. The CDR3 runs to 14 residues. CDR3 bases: TGTGCCATCAGCGCCTCTGGGGCTAGGCAGCCCCAGCATTTT. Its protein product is CAISASGARQPQHF.

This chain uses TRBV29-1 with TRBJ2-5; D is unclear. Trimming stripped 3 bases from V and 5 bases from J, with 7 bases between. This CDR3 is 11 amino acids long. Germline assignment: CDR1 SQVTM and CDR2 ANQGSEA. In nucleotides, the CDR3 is TGCAGCGTTGAGGGTTTGGAGACCCAGTACTTC. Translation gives CSVEGLETQYF.

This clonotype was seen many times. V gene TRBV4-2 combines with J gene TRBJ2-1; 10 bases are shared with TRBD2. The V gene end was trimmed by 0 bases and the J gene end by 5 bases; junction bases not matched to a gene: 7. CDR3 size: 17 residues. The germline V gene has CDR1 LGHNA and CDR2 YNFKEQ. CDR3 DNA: TGTGCCAGCAGCCAAGAGATAAGCGGGGGGGCCCACAATGAGCAGTTCTTC. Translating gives CASSQEISGGAHNEQFF.

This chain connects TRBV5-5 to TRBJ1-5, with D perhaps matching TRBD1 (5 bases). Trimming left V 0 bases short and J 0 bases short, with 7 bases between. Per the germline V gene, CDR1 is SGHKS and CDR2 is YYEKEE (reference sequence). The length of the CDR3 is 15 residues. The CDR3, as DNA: TGTGCCAGCAGCTTGGACGGGGCTAGCAATCAGCCCCAGCATTTT. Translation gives CASSLDGASNQPQHF. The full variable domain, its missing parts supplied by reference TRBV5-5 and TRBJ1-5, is DAGVTQSPTHLIKTRGQQVTLRCSPISGHKSVSWYQQVLGQGPQFIFQYYEKEERGRGNFPDRFSARQFPNYSSELNVNALLLGDSALYLCASSLDGASNQPQHFGDGTRLSIL.

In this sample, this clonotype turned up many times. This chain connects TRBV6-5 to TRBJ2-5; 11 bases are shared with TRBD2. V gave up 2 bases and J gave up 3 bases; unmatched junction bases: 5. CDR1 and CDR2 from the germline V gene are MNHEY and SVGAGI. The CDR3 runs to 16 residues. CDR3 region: CASSYPKLAGEETQYF. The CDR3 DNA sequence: TGTGCCAGCAGTTACCCGAAACTAGCGGGGGAAGAGACCCAGTACTTC.

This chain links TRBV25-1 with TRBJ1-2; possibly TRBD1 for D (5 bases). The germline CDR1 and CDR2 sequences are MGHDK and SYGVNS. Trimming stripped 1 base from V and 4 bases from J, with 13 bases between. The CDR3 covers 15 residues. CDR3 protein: CASSELGPLGYGYTF. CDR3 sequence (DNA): TGTGCCAGCAGTGAATTGGGGCCGCTGGGCTATGGCTACACCTTC.

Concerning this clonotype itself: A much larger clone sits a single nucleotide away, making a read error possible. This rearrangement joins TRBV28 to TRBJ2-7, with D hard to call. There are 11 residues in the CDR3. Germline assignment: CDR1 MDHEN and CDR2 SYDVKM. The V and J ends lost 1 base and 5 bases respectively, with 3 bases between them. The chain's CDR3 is CASSLFNEQYF. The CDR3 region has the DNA TGTGCCAGCAGTTTATTTAACGAGCAGTACTTC. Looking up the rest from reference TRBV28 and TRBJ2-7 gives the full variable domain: DVKVTQSSRYLVKRTGEKVFLECVQDMDHENMFWYRQDPGLGLRLIYFSYDVKMKEKGDIPEGYSVSREKKERFSLILESASTNQTSMYLCASSLFNEQYFGPGTRLTVT.

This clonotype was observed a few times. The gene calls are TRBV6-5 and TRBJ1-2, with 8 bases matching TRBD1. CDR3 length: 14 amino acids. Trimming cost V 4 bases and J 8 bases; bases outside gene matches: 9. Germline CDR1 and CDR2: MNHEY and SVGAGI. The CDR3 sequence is CASSLGPAGGGYTF. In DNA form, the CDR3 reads TGTGCCAGCAGTTTGGGTCCGGCAGGGGGCGGCTACACCTTC.

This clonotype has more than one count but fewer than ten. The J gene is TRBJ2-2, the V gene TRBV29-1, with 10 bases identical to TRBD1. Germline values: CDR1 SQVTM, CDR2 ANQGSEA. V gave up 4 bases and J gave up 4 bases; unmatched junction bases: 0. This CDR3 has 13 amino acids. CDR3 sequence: CSVGQGATGELFF. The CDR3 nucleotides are TGCAGCGTTGGACAGGGGGCCACCGGGGAGCTGTTTTTT.